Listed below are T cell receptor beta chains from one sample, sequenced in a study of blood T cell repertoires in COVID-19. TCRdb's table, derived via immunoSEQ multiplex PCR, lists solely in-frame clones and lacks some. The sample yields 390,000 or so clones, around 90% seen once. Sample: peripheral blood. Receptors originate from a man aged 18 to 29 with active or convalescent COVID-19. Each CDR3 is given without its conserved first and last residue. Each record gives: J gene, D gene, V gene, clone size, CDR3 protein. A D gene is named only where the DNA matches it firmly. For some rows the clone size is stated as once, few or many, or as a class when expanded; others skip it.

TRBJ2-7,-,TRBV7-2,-,ASSQNPGYEQY
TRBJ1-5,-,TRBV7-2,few,ASSLDSGQKPQH
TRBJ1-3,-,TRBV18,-,ASSPIRAGRYSGNTIY
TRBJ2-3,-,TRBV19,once,ASSSAWSNTDTQY
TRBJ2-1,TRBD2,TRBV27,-,ASSLGGGAYNEQF
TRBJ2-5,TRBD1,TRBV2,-,ASSEDRVYETQY
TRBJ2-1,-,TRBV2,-,ASSARRGTMGNEQF
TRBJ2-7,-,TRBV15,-,ATSAISSGHPYEQY
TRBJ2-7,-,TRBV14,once,ASSQDGSGYEQY
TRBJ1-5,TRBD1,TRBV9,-,ASSTQGQGQPQH
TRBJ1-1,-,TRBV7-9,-,ASSPPGGLYEAF
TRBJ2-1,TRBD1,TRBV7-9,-,ASSTVQTGFSYNEQF
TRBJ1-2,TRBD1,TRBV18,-,ASSPTGGSAANYGYT
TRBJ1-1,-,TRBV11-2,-,ASSPRTANTEAF
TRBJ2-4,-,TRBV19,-,ASSIIGILPLDIQY
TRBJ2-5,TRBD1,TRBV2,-,ASSGTASQETQY
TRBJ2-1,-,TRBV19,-,ASRTRYNEQF
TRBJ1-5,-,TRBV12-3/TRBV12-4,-,ASTGVAQPQH
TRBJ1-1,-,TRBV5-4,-,ASSRDSTNTEAF
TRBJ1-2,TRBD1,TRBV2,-,ASRPGQGVFGYT
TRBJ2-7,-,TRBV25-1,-,ASSTGNYEQY
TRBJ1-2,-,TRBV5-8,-,ASSLMGLSNYGYT
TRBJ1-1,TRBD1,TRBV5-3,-,ARTPRDRGHTEAF
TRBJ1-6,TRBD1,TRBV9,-,ASSEDHLQGALYNSPLH
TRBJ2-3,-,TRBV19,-,ASSIAAGGTDTQY
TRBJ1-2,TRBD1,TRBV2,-,ASSKGQGIYGYT
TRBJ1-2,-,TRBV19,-,ASSMAAGNYGYT
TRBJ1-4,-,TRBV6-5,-,ASRHSGVVDEKLF
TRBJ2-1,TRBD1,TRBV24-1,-,ATSDTRDRFF
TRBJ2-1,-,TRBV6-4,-,ASSGPGPQYNEQF
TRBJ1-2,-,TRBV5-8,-,ASSLRANYGYT
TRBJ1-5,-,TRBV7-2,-,ASSLEGRVSNQPQH
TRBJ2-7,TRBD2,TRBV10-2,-,ASSGDRGGPPEQY
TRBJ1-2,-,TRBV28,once,ASSFPLRGYT
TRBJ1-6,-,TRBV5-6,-,ASSLEGVDNSPLH
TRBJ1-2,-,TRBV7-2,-,ASSPRQGRQNGNYGYT
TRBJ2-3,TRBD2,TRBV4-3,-,ASSRTSGSSDTQY
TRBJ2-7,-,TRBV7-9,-,ASSPQGEFYEQY
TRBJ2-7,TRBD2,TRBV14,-,ASRLIAGAVLCEQY
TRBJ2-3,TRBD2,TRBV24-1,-,ATSELSGSTDTQY
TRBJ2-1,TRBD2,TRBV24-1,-,ATSDTKRDPYNEQF
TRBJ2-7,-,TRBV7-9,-,ASSPNSNYEQY
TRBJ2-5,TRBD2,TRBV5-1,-,ASRQRTSGSETQY
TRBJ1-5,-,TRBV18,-,ASSPMGGARSNQPQH
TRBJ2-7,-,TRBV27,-,ASSSGTVSYEQY
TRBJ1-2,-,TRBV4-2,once,ASSPSNGNYGYT
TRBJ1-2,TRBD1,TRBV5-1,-,ASSTAQGARDGYT
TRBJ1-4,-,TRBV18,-,ASSPSTGFSAWTNEKLF
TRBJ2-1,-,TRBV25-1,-,ASSPSTGRYNEQF
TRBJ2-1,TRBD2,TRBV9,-,ASSSGGPYNEQF
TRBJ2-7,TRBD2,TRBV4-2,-,ASSQDATSGSSYEQY
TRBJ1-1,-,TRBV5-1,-,ASSSRVMTEAF
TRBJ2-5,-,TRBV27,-,ASSSSRETQY
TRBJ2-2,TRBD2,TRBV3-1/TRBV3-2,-,ASSQDSGGDTGELF